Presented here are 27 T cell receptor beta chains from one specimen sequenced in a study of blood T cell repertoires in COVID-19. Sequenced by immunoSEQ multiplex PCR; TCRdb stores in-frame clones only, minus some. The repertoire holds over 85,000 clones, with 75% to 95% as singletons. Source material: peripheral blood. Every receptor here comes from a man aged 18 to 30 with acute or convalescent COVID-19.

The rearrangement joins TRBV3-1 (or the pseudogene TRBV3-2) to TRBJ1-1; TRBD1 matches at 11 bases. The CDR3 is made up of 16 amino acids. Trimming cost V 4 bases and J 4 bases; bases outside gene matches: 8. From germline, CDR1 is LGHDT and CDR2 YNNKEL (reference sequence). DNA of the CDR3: TGTGCCAGCAGCCTTGGGACAGGGGGTGGGGTCACTGAAGCTTTCTTT. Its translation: CASSLGTGGGVTEAFF.

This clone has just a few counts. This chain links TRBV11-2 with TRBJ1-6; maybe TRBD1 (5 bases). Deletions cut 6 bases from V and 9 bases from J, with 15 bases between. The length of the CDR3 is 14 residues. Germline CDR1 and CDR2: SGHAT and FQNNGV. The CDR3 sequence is CASSSRQGGSPLHF. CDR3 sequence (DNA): TGTGCCAGCAGTTCAAGGCAGGGAGGTTCACCCCTCCACTTT. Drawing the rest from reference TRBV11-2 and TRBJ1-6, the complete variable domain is EAGVAQSPRYKIIEKRQSVAFWCNPISGHATLYWYQQILGQGPKLLIQFQNNGVVDDSQLPKDRFSAERLKGVDSTLKIQPAKLEDSAVYLCASSSRQGGSPLHFGNGTRLTVT.

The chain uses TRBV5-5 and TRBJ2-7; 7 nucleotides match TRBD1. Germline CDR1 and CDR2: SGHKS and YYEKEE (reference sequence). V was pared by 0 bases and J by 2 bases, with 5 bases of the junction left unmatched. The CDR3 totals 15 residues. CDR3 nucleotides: TGTGCCAGCAGCTTGGTAACAGGGGATACCTACGAGCAGTACTTC. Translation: CASSLVTGDTYEQYF.

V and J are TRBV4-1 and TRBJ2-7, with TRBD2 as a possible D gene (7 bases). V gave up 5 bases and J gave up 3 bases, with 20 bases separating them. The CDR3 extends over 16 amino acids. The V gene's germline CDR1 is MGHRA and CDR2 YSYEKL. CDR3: CASSRGGEDQDYEQYF. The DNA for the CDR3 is TGCGCCAGCAGCAGGGGGGGAGAAGACCAAGACTACGAGCAGTACTTC.

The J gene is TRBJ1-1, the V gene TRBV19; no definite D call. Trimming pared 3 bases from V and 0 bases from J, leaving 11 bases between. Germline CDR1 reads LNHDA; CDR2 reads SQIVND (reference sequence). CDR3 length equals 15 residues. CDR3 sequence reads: CASSIPPGLNTEAFF. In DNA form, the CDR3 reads TGTGCCAGTAGTATCCCCCCAGGCCTGAACACTGAAGCTTTCTTT.

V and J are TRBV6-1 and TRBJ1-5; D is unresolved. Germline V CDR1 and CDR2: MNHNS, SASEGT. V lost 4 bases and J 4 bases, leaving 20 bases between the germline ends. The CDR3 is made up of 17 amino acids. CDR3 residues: CASSAGKLGVSNQPQHF. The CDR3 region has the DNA TGTGCCAGCAGTGCCGGAAAGCTGGGAGTGTCAAATCAGCCCCAGCATTTT.

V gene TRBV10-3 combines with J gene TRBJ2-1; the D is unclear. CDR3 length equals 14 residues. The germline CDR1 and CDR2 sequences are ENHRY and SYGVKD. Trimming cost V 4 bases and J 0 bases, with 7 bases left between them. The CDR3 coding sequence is TGTGCCATCAGTGCGGTCGGCTCCTACAATGAGCAGTTCTTC. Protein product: CAISAVGSYNEQFF.

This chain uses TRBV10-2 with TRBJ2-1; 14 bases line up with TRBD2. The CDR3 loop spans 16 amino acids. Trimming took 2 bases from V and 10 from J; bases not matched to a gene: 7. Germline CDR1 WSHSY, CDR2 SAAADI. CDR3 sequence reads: CASSEVGLAGGREQFF. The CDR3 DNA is TGCGCCAGCAGTGAGGTTGGACTAGCGGGAGGACGGGAGCAGTTCTTC.

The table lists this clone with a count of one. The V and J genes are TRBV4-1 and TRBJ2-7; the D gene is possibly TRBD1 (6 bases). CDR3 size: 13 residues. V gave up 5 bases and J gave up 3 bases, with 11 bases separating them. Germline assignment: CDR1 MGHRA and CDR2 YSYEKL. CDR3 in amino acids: CASSSDRYYEQYF. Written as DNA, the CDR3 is TGCGCCAGCAGCTCTGACAGGTACTACGAGCAGTACTTC.

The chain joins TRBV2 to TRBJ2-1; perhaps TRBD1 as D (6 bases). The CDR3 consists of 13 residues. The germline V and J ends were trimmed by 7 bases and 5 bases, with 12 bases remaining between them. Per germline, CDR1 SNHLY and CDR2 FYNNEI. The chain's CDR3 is CASTSDSHNEQFF. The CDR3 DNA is TGTGCCAGCACGTCGGACAGCCACAATGAGCAGTTCTTC.

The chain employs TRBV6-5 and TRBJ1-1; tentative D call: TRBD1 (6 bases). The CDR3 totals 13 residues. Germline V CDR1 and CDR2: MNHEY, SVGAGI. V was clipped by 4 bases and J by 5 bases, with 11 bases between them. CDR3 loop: CASSSRGGTEAFF. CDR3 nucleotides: TGTGCCAGCAGTTCCAGGGGAGGGACTGAAGCTTTCTTT.

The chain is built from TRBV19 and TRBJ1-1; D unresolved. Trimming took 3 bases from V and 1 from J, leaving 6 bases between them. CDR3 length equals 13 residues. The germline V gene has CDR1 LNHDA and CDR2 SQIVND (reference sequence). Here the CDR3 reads CASSITRNTEAFF. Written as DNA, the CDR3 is TGTGCCAGTAGTATTACTCGGAACACTGAAGCTTTCTTT.

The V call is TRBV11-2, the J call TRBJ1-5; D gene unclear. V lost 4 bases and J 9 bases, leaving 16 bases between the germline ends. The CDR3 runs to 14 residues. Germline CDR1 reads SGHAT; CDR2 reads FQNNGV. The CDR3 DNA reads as TGTGCCAGCAGCTCTTCCCGGACTCCCGGGCCCCAGCATTTT. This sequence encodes CASSSSRTPGPQHF.

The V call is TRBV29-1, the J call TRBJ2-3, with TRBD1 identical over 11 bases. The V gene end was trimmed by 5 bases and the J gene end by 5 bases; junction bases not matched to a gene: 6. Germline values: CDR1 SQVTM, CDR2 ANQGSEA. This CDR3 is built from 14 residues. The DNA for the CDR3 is TGCAGCGTTCCTAGGACAGGGGGCCGAGATACGCAGTATTTT. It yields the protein CSVPRTGGRDTQYF.

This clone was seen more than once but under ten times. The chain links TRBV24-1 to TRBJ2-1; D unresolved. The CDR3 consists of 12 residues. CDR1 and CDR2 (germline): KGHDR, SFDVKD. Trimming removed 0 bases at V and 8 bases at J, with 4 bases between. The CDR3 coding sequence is TGTGCCACCAGTGATTTGGTAGATGAGCAGTTCTTC. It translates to CATSDLVDEQFF.

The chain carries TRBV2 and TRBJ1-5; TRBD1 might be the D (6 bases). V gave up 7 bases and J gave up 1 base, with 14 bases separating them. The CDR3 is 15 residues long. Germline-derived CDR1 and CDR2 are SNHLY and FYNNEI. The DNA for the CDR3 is TGTGCCAGCACCCGAACTGACAGGAGCAATCAGCCCCAGCATTTT. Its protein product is CASTRTDRSNQPQHF.

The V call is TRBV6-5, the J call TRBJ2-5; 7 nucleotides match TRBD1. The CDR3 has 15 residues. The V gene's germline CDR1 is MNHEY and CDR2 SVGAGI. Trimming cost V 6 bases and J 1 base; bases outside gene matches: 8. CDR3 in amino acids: CASSPTTGTQETQYF. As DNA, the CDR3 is TGTGCCAGCAGCCCAACGACAGGGACCCAAGAGACCCAGTACTTC.

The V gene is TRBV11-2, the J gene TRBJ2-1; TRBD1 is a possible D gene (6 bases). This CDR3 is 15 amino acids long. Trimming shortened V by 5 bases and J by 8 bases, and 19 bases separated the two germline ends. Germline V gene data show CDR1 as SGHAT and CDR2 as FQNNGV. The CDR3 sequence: CASSTPRGFNYEQFF. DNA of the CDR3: TGTGCCAGCAGCACCCCGAGGGGGTTTAACTATGAGCAGTTCTTC.

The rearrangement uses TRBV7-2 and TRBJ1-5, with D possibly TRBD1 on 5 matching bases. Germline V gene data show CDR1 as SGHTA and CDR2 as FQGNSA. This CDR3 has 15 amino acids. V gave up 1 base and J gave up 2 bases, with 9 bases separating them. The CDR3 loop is CASSLGGDGNQPQHF. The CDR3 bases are TGTGCCAGCAGCTTAGGGGGGGACGGCAATCAGCCCCAGCATTTT.

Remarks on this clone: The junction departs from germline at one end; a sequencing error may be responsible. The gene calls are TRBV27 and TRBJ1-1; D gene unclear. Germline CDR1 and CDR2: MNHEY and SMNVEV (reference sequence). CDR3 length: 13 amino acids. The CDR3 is CASRFAPRTEAFF. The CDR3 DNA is TGTGCCAGCCGTTTTGCCCCGCGGACTGAAGCTTTCTTT.

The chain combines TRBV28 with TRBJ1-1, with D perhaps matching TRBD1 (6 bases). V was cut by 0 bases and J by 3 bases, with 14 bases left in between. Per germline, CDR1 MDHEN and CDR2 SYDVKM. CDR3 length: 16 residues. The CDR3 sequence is CASSLWQGRRHTEAFF. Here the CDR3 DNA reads TGTGCCAGCAGTTTATGGCAGGGGCGGAGGCACACTGAAGCTTTCTTT.

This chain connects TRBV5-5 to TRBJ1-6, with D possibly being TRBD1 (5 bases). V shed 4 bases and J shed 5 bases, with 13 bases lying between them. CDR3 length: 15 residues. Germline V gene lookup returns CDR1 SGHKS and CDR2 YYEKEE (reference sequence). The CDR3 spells CASSLTTDHNSPLHF. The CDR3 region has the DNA TGTGCCAGCAGCCTGACGACAGACCATAATTCACCCCTCCACTTT.

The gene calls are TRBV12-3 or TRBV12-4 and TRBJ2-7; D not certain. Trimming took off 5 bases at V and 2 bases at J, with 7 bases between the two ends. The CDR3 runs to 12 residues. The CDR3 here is CASSLSAYEQYF. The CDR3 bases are TGTGCCAGCAGTCTCTCTGCCTACGAGCAGTACTTC.

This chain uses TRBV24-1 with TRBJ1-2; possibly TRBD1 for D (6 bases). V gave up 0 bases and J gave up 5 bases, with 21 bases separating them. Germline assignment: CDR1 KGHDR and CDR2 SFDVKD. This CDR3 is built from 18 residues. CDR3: CATSDLSGAQSGVYGYTF. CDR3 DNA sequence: TGTGCCACCAGTGATTTGTCCGGGGCCCAATCAGGGGTTTATGGCTACACCTTC.

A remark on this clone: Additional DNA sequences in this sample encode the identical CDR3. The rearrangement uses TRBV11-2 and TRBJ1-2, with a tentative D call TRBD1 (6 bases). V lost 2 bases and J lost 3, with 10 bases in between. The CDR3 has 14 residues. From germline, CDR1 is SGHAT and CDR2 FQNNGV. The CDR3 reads CASSLNREHYGYTF. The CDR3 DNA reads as TGTGCCAGCAGCTTAAACAGGGAACACTATGGCTACACCTTC.

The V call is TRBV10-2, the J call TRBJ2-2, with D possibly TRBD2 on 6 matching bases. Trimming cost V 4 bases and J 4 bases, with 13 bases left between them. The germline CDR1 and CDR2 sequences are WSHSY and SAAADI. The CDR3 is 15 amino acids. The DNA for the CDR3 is TGCGCCAGCAGTGGGGGCGGGATCGCCACCGGGGAGCTGTTTTTT. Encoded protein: CASSGGGIATGELFF.

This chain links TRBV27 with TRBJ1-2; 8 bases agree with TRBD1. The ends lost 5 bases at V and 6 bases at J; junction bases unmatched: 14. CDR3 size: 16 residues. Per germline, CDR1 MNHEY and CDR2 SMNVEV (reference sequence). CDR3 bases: TGTGCCAGCAGTCGACGTCCCAGGGGGCGACTCGATGGCTACACCTTC. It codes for CASSRRPRGRLDGYTF.